This entry concerns a single T cell receptor (beta chain). Its antigen remains unidentified. These data belong to a study of T cell responses to AZD1222 COVID-19 vaccine. Study outcomes and limitations: White British donors predominated, females outnumbered males, and clonal diversity was possibly underestimated. Close to half of all spike-specific TCRs reportedly target regions of the variants that are unmutated.

Per the germline V gene, CDR1 is MDHEN and CDR2 is SYDVKM. The CDR3 has 14 residues. V was cut by 5 bases and J by 6 bases, with 14 bases left in between. Data came from immunoSEQ multiplex PCR; TCRdb stores just in-frame clones and leaves some out. The sample has some 190,000 clones; about 90% are singletons. Sequencing used peripheral blood, obtained 28 days after the second AZD1222 dose. The chain has TRBV28 and TRBJ1-5; weak D call: TRBD1 (6 bases). The source is an adult who received the AZD1222 COVID-19 vaccine. The CDR3 DNA reads TGTGCCAGCAGTCCGACAGGTGGGGGTCAGCCCCAGCATTTT. Residues: CASSPTGGGQPQHF.